This T cell receptor beta chain stems from a study of cytomegalovirus exposure and HLA in healthy donors. General study results and limits: Most TCR sequences were uncommon, yet certain public TCRs appeared in many donors.

In the PCR, 60 Vbeta and 13 Jbeta primers were used. Libraries were prepared by immunoSEQ multiplex PCR; TCRdb keeps only in-frame clonotypes and omits some of them. The repertoire includes around 67,000 clones, less than 80% of them detected once, and over 2.5% sits in the top ten. As regards this clone: Its target is unknown.

The V and J ends lost 0 bases and 5 bases respectively, with 14 bases between them. The germline CDR1 and CDR2 sequences are SGHDT and YYEEEE. The CDR3 has 15 amino acids. Sequenced input: PBMCs. The J gene is TRBJ1-1, the V gene TRBV5-6, with D tentatively TRBD1 (5 bases). This receptor was identified in a woman in her forties or fifties in good health and CMV-seronegative. The CDR3 coding sequence is TGTGCCAGCAGCTTGGGACCCCCGCAGGGAACTGAAGCTTTCTTT. This gives the protein CASSLGPPQGTEAFF.